The clone carrying this T cell receptor (beta chain) was seen a handful of times. The antigen is not known. One entry per CDR3 protein results from TCRdb running MiXCR on the 5' RACE reads. The table includes around 140,000 distinct CDR3 sequences, 6% detected once. With 1 base removed from V and 2 bases from J, the gap between germline ends came to 9 bases. CDR1 and CDR2 from the germline V gene are SGHTA and FQGNSA. This CDR3 is built from 15 residues. The data were taken from a study of T-cell memory formation after mild COVID-19. Study results and limitations: Later expanders leaned CD4+, whereas clones that contracted between day 15 and 85 were balanced CD4/CD8.

Sequencing used PBMCs or a T cell subset sorted from them (not recorded which). The clonotype comes from an adult woman who had mild COVID-19 (a few samples of this study predate the infection). Cell type and time point are not known. The chain combines TRBV7-2 with TRBJ2-1; D remains unclear. DNA for the CDR3: TGTGCCAGCAGCTTAGGAGGCCGAACCTACAATGAGCAGTTCTTC. The encoded protein is CASSLGGRTYNEQFF. The full variable domain, its missing parts supplied by reference TRBV7-2 and TRBJ2-1, is GAGVSQSPSNKVTEKGKDVELRCDPISGHTALYWYRQSLGQGLEFLIYFQGNSAPDKSGLPSDRFSAERTGGSVSTLTIQRTQQEDSAVYLCASSLGGRTYNEQFFGPGTRLTVL.